This T cell receptor beta chain was sequenced for a study of Ad26.COV2.S vaccination and SARS-CoV-2 variants. On the study more broadly: Intramuscular Ad26.COV2.S at 5x10^10 or 1x10^11 viral particles.

Whole-study results and caveats: Recipients of either vaccine or placebo displayed similar breadth of non-spike TCRs. Measurements of TCR breadth and depth may have given underestimates of the total T cell responses.

CDR3 length equals 13 residues. CDR1 is KGHSY and CDR2 is FQNENV in the germline V gene. V lost 1 base, J lost 6 bases, and 6 bases lay in between. Remarks on this clone: What it binds is not known.

This table comes from immunoSEQ multiplex PCR, and its TCRdb copy is limited to in-frame clones, with some not included. This sample has about half a million clones, with 70% to 90% found just once. The treatment is: 15 to 20 received Ad26.COV2.S at low or high dose, single or two shots; 5 received placebo; per-sample allocation not given. Samples were taken on day 63 after the first vaccine or placebo injection. In Boston, an adult donor aged 18-55 years took part. The sequencing here drew on peripheral blood, taken in a trial of Ad26.COV2.S vaccine versus placebo. The receptor was isolated from a person aged 18-60 years who received the Ad26.COV2.S COVID-19 vaccine or a placebo. V usage is TRBV16 and J usage is TRBJ2-2, with no clear D. The CDR3 sequence is CASSQFGPGELFF. The DNA of the CDR3 is TGTGCCAGCAGCCAATTTGGGCCCGGGGAGCTGTTTTTT.